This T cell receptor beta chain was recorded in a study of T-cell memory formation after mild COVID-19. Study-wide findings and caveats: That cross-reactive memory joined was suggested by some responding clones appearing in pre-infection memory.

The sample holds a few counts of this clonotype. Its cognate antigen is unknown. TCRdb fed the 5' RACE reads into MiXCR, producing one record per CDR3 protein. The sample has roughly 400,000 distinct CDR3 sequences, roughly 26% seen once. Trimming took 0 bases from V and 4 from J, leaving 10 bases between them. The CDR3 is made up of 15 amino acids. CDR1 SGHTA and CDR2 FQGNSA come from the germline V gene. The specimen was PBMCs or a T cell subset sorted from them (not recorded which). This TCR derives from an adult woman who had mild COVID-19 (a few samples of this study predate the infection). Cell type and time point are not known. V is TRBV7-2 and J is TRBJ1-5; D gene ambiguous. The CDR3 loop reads CASSLAYQANQPQHF. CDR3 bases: TGTGCCAGCAGCTTAGCGTACCAGGCAAATCAGCCCCAGCATTTT.